What follows are 15 T cell receptor beta chains derived from one specimen sequenced in a study of OX40 agonist ivuxolimab in advanced cancers. Here immunoSEQ multiplex PCR was the method, and the copy in TCRdb shows in-frame clones only, minus some. Among 90,000 or so clones listed, around nine tenths were seen once. The material was CD4+ or CD8+ T cells sorted from blood, obtained in a trial of the OX40 agonist ivuxolimab. The receptors come from an adult with an advanced solid tumor such as melanoma, head and neck, liver or kidney cancer.

V is TRBV7-2 and J is TRBJ2-6; 11 bases map to TRBD1. Germline assignment: CDR1 SGHTA and CDR2 FQGNSA. The junction had 6 bases not matched to a gene; V was cut back by 5 bases and J by 6 bases. The CDR3 totals 16 residues. Written as DNA, the CDR3 is TGTGCCAGCAGCGCCTGGGACAGGGGGGAGGCCAACGTCCTGACTTTC. Protein product: CASSAWDRGEANVLTF.

The V gene is TRBV18, the J gene TRBJ2-1; D possibly matches TRBD1 or TRBD2 (7 bases each). CDR3 length: 17 residues. Germline CDR1 reads KGHSH; CDR2 reads LQKENI. V lost 5 bases and J lost 10, with 27 bases in between. CDR3 sequence reads: CASSYIRGRDHNEEQFF. The CDR3 DNA reads as TGTGCCAGCTCATACATCAGGGGGAGGGACCACAATGAAGAGCAGTTCTTC.

This rearrangement joins TRBV29-1 to TRBJ2-5; 8 bases are a match to TRBD1. Looked up from germline, CDR1 is SQVTM and CDR2 is ANQGSEA. J lost 6 bases, V lost 5 bases, and 5 bases had no gene match. The CDR3 length is 12 residues. CDR3 nucleotide sequence: TGCAGCGTTTCACAGGGGGAGCAGACCCAGTACTTC. Its translation is CSVSQGEQTQYF.

This sequence joins TRBV7-2 and TRBJ2-4; TRBD1 matches 7 bases. Trimming cost V 5 bases and J 4 bases; bases outside gene matches: 5. The CDR3 is made up of 14 amino acids. Germline lookup yields CDR1 SGHTA and CDR2 FQGNSA. The CDR3 loop is CASSSKGQKNIQYF. DNA for the CDR3: TGTGCCAGCAGCAGTAAGGGACAGAAAAACATTCAGTACTTC.

This chain uses TRBV7-8 with TRBJ2-1, with 8 bases identical to TRBD2. Trimming removed 2 bases from V and 10 bases from J; junction bases left unmatched: 7. The CDR3 length is 14 residues. Looked up from germline, CDR1 is SGHVS and CDR2 is FQNEAQ. The CDR3 DNA reads as TGTGCCAGCAGCTTACCTACTAGCGGTAACGAGCAGTTCTTC. It codes for CASSLPTSGNEQFF.

CDR3 sequence reads: CASLSLAGGETQYF. In nucleotides, the CDR3 is TGTGCCAGCTTGAGCCTAGCGGGAGGAGAGACCCAGTACTTC. The chain carries TRBV6-1 and TRBJ2-5, with 11 bases identical to TRBD2. V gave up 8 bases and J gave up 4 bases; unmatched junction bases: 6. Germline CDR1 reads MNHNS; CDR2 reads SASEGT. This CDR3 spans 14 amino acids.

The chain links TRBV9 to TRBJ2-3; D remains unclear. Germline CDR1 is SGDLS and CDR2 is YYNGEE. The CDR3 is made up of 12 amino acids. Trimming pared 0 bases from V and 5 bases from J, leaving 4 bases between. This chain's CDR3 is CASSVALDTQYF. The CDR3 region has the DNA TGTGCCAGCAGCGTAGCTCTAGATACGCAGTATTTT.

The chain couples TRBV7-9 to TRBJ2-7; 9 nucleotides match TRBD2. The J segment lost 4 bases and the V segment lost 1 base, leaving 5 bases of the junction unmatched. The CDR3 consists of 15 residues. The germline V gene has CDR1 SEHNR and CDR2 FQNEAQ (reference sequence). As DNA, the CDR3 is TGTGCCAGCAGCTTAGGGGCAGCGGGAGGTTACGAGCAGTACTTC. Amino acid sequence: CASSLGAAGGYEQYF.

This clone was picked up one time. Different DNA sequences within this sample yield the same CDR3. CDR3 in DNA: TGTGCCAGCTCACCACCTAGCACAGATACGCAGTATTTT. This translates into CASSPPSTDTQYF. The chain recombines TRBV18 with TRBJ2-3; no clear D. The CDR3 sequence is 13 residues long. V lost 0 bases, J lost 0 bases, and 1 base lay in between. Germline lookup yields CDR1 KGHSH and CDR2 LQKENI.

This sequence joins TRBV5-1 and TRBJ2-7; D may be TRBD1 or TRBD2 (6 bases each). V was trimmed by 7 bases and J by 5 bases, leaving 16 bases between them. CDR1 is SGHRS, CDR2 YFSETQ, per germline. The length of the CDR3 is 13 residues. The CDR3 region has the DNA TGCGCCAGCCGGGGGCAGGGGACCCACGAGCAGTACTTC. Its protein is CASRGQGTHEQYF.

This clone was counted a single time. The chain joins TRBV6-1 to TRBJ2-1; 7 positions agree with TRBD1. With 6 bases clipped from V and 7 bases from J, the junction kept 6 bases outside the gene matches. Germline V gene data show CDR1 as MNHNS and CDR2 as SASEGT. The CDR3 is 13 residues long. The CDR3 loop reads CASRATGMNEQFF. The CDR3 bases are TGTGCCAGCAGGGCGACAGGGATGAATGAGCAGTTCTTC.

The V and J genes are TRBV5-1 and TRBJ1-2, with TRBD1 matching 7 bases. V trimming: 2 bases; J trimming: 1 base; junction bases outside the gene matches: 5. Germline V gives CDR1 SGHRS, CDR2 YFSETQ. The CDR3 length is 15 residues. The CDR3 sequence is CASSFTGALNYGYTF. The CDR3 coding sequence is TGCGCCAGCAGCTTTACAGGGGCCCTTAACTATGGCTACACCTTC.

This chain joins TRBV30 and TRBJ2-7; D uncertain. Trimming stripped 3 bases from V and 5 bases from J, with 14 bases between. Germline CDR1 GTSNPN, CDR2 SVGIG (reference sequence). CDR3 length: 13 amino acids. CDR3 sequence: CAWSLPPVNEQYF. The CDR3 DNA follows: TGTGCCTGGAGCCTACCCCCCGTCAACGAGCAGTACTTC.

The chain uses TRBV5-1 and TRBJ2-7; 7 bases are a match to TRBD2. The CDR3 spans 13 residues. Germline CDR1 SGHRS, CDR2 YFSETQ. J gave up 6 bases and V 4 bases, and 7 bases lay outside the gene matches. CDR3: CASSPRPGGEQYF. For the CDR3, the DNA is TGCGCCAGCAGCCCGCGCCCGGGAGGCGAGCAGTACTTC.

V is TRBV10-3 and J is TRBJ2-5; D remains ambiguous. The V gene lost 3 bases and the J gene lost 5 bases, with 7 bases spanning the gap. Germline CDR1 is ENHRY and CDR2 is SYGVKD. The CDR3 contains 12 residues. This CDR3 reads CAISETLETQYF. For the CDR3, the DNA is TGTGCCATCAGTGAAACCTTGGAGACCCAGTACTTC.